Presented here are 9 T cell receptor beta chains from one specimen sequenced in a study of blood T cell repertoires in COVID-19. TCRdb's copy holds only in-frame clones and misses some; the assay was immunoSEQ multiplex PCR. This table has approximately 68,000 clones, around 85% appearing once. Sample: peripheral blood. Receptors originate from an elderly woman with active or convalescent COVID-19.

The J gene is TRBJ1-4, the V gene TRBV14; 10 nucleotides match TRBD1. There are 20 residues in the CDR3. Per germline, CDR1 SGHDN and CDR2 FVKESK. After removal of 2 bases from V and 3 bases from J, the junction contained 15 bases not matched to a gene. This CDR3 reads CASSQTYGTGALQANEKLFF. Written as DNA, the CDR3 is TGTGCCAGCAGCCAAACGTATGGGACAGGGGCGTTGCAAGCTAATGAAAAACTGTTTTTT.

The genes are TRBV19 and TRBJ1-2; possibly TRBD1 for D (6 bases). Trimming shortened V by 8 bases and J by 4 bases, and 20 bases separated the two germline ends. This CDR3 is built from 15 residues. Germline V gene data show CDR1 as LNHDA and CDR2 as SQIVND (reference sequence). The DNA of the CDR3 is TGTGCCAGTCAAATAAGGACAGATGCAGGCTATGGCTACACCTTC. Translation: CASQIRTDAGYGYTF.

V usage is TRBV11-2 and J usage is TRBJ2-7; 7 bases map to TRBD2. CDR1 is SGHAT and CDR2 is FQNNGV in the germline V gene. J gave up 6 bases and V 7 bases, and 6 bases lay outside the gene matches. This CDR3 has 12 residues. The CDR3 loop reads CASKGLPGEQYF. The CDR3 DNA reads as TGTGCCAGCAAGGGACTACCCGGCGAGCAGTACTTC.

V usage is TRBV10-3 and J usage is TRBJ1-1; TRBD1 agrees at 7 bases. CDR3 length equals 15 residues. The germline gives CDR1 ENHRY, CDR2 SYGVKD. The junction had 9 bases not matched to a gene; V was cut back by 6 bases and J by 2 bases. Here the CDR3 reads CAISERDSQNTEAFF. The DNA for the CDR3 is TGTGCCATCAGCGAACGGGACAGTCAAAACACTGAAGCTTTCTTT.

This clone showed up just once. The rearrangement joins TRBV7-3 to TRBJ2-3; 7 bases are shared with TRBD2. V dropped 2 bases and J dropped 7; count of bases not matched to a gene: 3. The CDR3 contains 13 residues. In germline, CDR1 is SGHTA, CDR2 FQGTGA. Written as DNA, the CDR3 is TGTGCCAGCAGCTTAGGGACTACTCATACGCAGTATTTT. Translating gives CASSLGTTHTQYF.

V is TRBV2 and J is TRBJ1-5; D perhaps matches TRBD1 (5 bases). V gave up 6 bases and J gave up 3 bases, with 12 bases separating them. Germline loops: CDR1 SNHLY, CDR2 FYNNEI. This CDR3 has 14 residues. Written as DNA, the CDR3 is TGTGCCAGCAGGTTCGGACAACTCAATCAGCCCCAGCATTTT. It specifies CASRFGQLNQPQHF.

CDR3 nucleotides: TGTGCCAGCAGCTTAGGGAGAGGGAACACTGAAGCTTTCTTT. Residues: CASSLGRGNTEAFF. The chain employs TRBV7-2 and TRBJ1-1; D remains ambiguous. CDR3 length: 14 amino acids. Per germline, CDR1 SGHTA and CDR2 FQGNSA. V shed 1 base and J shed 1 base, with 7 bases lying between them.

The chain carries TRBV18 and TRBJ1-1; maybe TRBD1 (5 bases). Trimming took 0 bases from V and 5 from J, leaving 13 bases between them. The length of the CDR3 is 15 residues. Per the germline V gene, CDR1 is KGHSH and CDR2 is LQKENI. The CDR3 loop reads CASSPPGLGGTEAFF. In DNA form, the CDR3 reads TGTGCCAGCTCACCACCCGGTCTCGGGGGGACTGAAGCTTTCTTT.

This clone was detected only once. The rearrangement joins TRBV19 to TRBJ1-6, with 8 nucleotides matching TRBD1. CDR1 and CDR2 (germline): LNHDA, SQIVND (reference sequence). The CDR3 length is 15 residues. V trimming: 5 bases; J trimming: 9 bases; junction bases outside the gene matches: 9. DNA for the CDR3: TGTGCCAGTAGTTTCACCACTACAGGGGGTTCACCCCTCCACTTT. This codes for CASSFTTTGGSPLHF. Full variable domain (remainder filled in from reference TRBV19 and TRBJ1-6): DGGITQSPKYLFRKEGQNVTLSCEQNLNHDAMYWYRQDPGQGLRLIYYSQIVNDFQKGDIAEGYSVSREKKESFPLTVTSAQKNPTAFYLCASSFTTTGGSPLHFGNGTRLTVT.